What follows describes a single T cell receptor beta chain. Its antigen is not identified. Construction of TCR beta libraries was accomplished by means of UMI-labeled 5' RACE. From its re-call of the 5' RACE reads, TCRdb lists each CDR3 protein once, without DNA. Here the sample table reports about 18,000 distinct CDR3 sequences. This CDR3 is 17 amino acids long. CDR1 is MDHEN, CDR2 SYDVKM, per germline. Total CD8+ T cells were enriched by a separation that was negative and magnetic. This sample is part of a study of human CD8 memory T cell subsets. Broader study findings: Exclusively the beta chains of the T cell receptor underwent sequencing in this study. Estimation by Chao1 suggested that stem-like memory T cells had more diversity than did precursor exhausted T cells.

The chain uses TRBV28 and TRBJ1-1; the TCRdb D gene call, TRBD1, has no DNA to confirm it. Sequencing was carried out using CD8+ T cells from PBMCs. This receptor was identified in a human donor in good health. The CDR3 sequence: CASSSNLRVGLNTEAFF.